Below, 23 T cell receptor beta chains from the same sample are listed, as sequenced in a study of CD8 T cells in Susac syndrome (dated by TCRdb to between 2017 and 2020). The method behind the library was the immunoSEQ multiplex PCR assay. RNA was extracted using the RNeasy kit, and about 0.45 to 1 microgram was reverse transcribed with random hexamers. Through fastp at Q25 and MiXCR, TCRdb rebuilt clones from the public reads, retaining in-frame beta chains. Identical CDR3 protein sequences are pooled into one entry, listed with their most common genes and DNA. In all, the sample holds over 130,000 distinct CDR3 sequences, and 85% to 95% of those were seen once. The ten largest clones represent approximately 0.11% of the sample. The material sequenced was CD4+ T cells from PBMCs. Receptor source: a human donor with multiple sclerosis.

The CDR3 coding sequence is TGTGCCTGGAAGAATAGCGGGGGGGTGAATACGCAGTATTTT. Translated, it gives CAWKNSGGVNTQYF. V usage is TRBV30 and J usage is TRBJ2-3, with 11 bases lining up with TRBD2. The CDR3 runs 14 residues. Trimming cost V 4 bases and J 7 bases; bases outside gene matches: 7. Germline loops: CDR1 GTSNPN, CDR2 SVGIG (reference sequence).

The chain carries TRBV15 and TRBJ2-2, with D perhaps TRBD2 (6 bases). CDR1 and CDR2 (germline): LNHNV, YYDKDF (reference sequence). The CDR3 consists of 15 residues. V lost 5 bases and J 3 bases, leaving 13 bases between the germline ends. The CDR3 spells CATSGGARDTGELFF. As DNA, the CDR3 is TGTGCCACCAGCGGCGGGGCCCGGGACACCGGGGAGCTGTTTTTT.

The chain employs TRBV6-5 and TRBJ2-1, with a weak D call TRBD2 (7 bases). With 2 bases removed from V and 6 bases from J, the gap between germline ends came to 11 bases. The CDR3 is made up of 14 amino acids. Germline CDR1 MNHEY, CDR2 SVGAGI. CDR3: CASSYGGAINEQFF. The CDR3 region has the DNA TGTGCCAGCAGTTACGGGGGGGCCATCAATGAGCAGTTCTTC.

This clonotype was counted a single time. The gene calls are TRBV14 and TRBJ2-5; TRBD1 agrees at 10 bases. CDR3 length: 18 residues. Germline V gene sequence: CDR1 SGHDN, CDR2 FVKESK. V trimming: 1 base; J trimming: 4 bases; junction bases outside the gene matches: 12. CDR3 protein: CASSQGFDWTGGGETQYF. DNA of the CDR3: TGTGCCAGCAGCCAAGGATTCGACTGGACAGGGGGGGGAGAGACCCAGTACTTC.

The chain recombines TRBV28 with TRBJ2-7, with unresolved D. This CDR3 has 11 amino acids. Per germline, CDR1 MDHEN and CDR2 SYDVKM. V shed 8 bases and J shed 2 bases, with 7 bases lying between them. Here the CDR3 DNA reads TGTGCCAGCGGCACAGCCTACGAGCAGTACTTC. This encodes CASGTAYEQYF.

V gene TRBV6-5 combines with J gene TRBJ1-1; D ambiguous. Trimming stripped 4 bases from V and 6 bases from J, with 12 bases between. The CDR3 is made up of 13 amino acids. Germline V gives CDR1 MNHEY, CDR2 SVGAGI. The CDR3 DNA reads TGTGCCAGCAGTTCCGGTCTTGGGGCTGAAGCTTTCTTT. Its translation is CASSSGLGAEAFF.

The rearrangement links TRBV3-1 to TRBJ2-1, with TRBD2 identical over 8 bases. The CDR3 loop spans 16 amino acids. Germline V gene data show CDR1 as LGHDT and CDR2 as YNNKEL (reference sequence). V trimming: 1 base; J trimming: 3 bases; junction bases outside the gene matches: 5. The CDR3 DNA is TGTGCCAGCAGCCAAGTCCCCGGGACTAGCTACAATGAGCAGTTCTTC. It yields the protein CASSQVPGTSYNEQFF.

Here the CDR3 reads CASTPDYSNQPQHF. The CDR3 coding sequence is TGTGCCAGCACCCCCGACTATAGCAATCAGCCCCAGCATTTT. J is TRBJ1-5 and V is TRBV6-5; no reliable D call. The germline gives CDR1 MNHEY, CDR2 SVGAGI. Trimming cost V 7 bases and J 0 bases, with 10 bases left between them. The CDR3 spans 14 residues.

The chain links TRBV6-5 to TRBJ1-5; the match to TRBD1 covers 7 bases. CDR3 length: 14 amino acids. Per germline, CDR1 MNHEY and CDR2 SVGAGI. V shed 5 bases, J shed 6 bases, and the junction held 7 bases outside the gene matches. The CDR3 protein is CASSKIGGGQPQHF. CDR3 sequence (DNA): TGTGCCAGCAGTAAGATAGGGGGCGGTCAGCCCCAGCATTTT.

The rearrangement links TRBV9 to TRBJ1-2, with TRBD1 matching 7 bases. Trimming took 2 bases from V and 4 from J; bases not matched to a gene: 11. This CDR3 spans 16 amino acids. Germline-derived CDR1 and CDR2 are SGDLS and YYNGEE. CDR3 nucleotides: TGTGCCAGCAGCGTTAGTCCCGGGACAGCCATCTATGGCTACACCTTC. Translating gives CASSVSPGTAIYGYTF.

The chain links TRBV27 to TRBJ1-2; TRBD1 might be the D (5 bases). The CDR3 is 15 residues long. Trimming shortened V by 0 bases and J by 2 bases, and 10 bases separated the two germline ends. Germline lookup yields CDR1 MNHEY and CDR2 SMNVEV (reference sequence). The DNA for the CDR3 is TGTGCCAGCAGTTTATCGGCCGGGGCGAACTATGGCTACACCTTC. As protein: CASSLSAGANYGYTF.

This clonotype was found once. This chain connects TRBV28 to TRBJ2-7; D not resolved. This CDR3 comprises 13 residues. V lost 6 bases, J lost 0 bases, and 9 bases lay in between. Germline CDR1 reads MDHEN; CDR2 reads SYDVKM. CDR3 sequence reads: CASRGPNSYEQYF. The CDR3 DNA reads as TGTGCCAGCAGAGGACCGAACTCCTACGAGCAGTACTTC.

The rearrangement links TRBV4-1 to TRBJ2-2, with 9 bases fitting TRBD1. Germline loops: CDR1 MGHRA, CDR2 YSYEKL. Trimming removed 4 bases from V and 5 bases from J; junction bases left unmatched: 11. CDR3 length: 17 residues. CDR3: CASSPIGTGRKTGELFF. The CDR3 DNA reads as TGCGCCAGCAGCCCGATAGGGACAGGGCGCAAAACCGGGGAGCTGTTTTTT.

This chain connects TRBV27 to TRBJ2-3, with D unresolved. The CDR3 loop spans 12 amino acids. V lost 6 bases and J lost 6, with 10 bases in between. Germline CDR1 and CDR2: MNHEY and SMNVEV (reference sequence). The CDR3 is CASSRRPDTQYF. The CDR3 DNA follows: TGTGCCAGCAGCCGCCGACCGGATACGCAGTATTTT.

The V gene is TRBV4-1, the J gene TRBJ1-2, with D maybe TRBD1 (5 bases). The CDR3 is 16 residues long. V was shortened by 1 base and J by 2 bases, with 14 bases between the two germline ends. CDR1 is MGHRA, CDR2 YSYEKL, per germline. CDR3 sequence reads: CASSQAKTPGNYGYTF. CDR3 bases: TGCGCCAGCAGCCAAGCGAAAACCCCAGGGAACTATGGCTACACCTTC.

This clonotype was recorded a few times. CDR3 sequence: CASSSTVDTQYF. The CDR3 DNA follows: TGTGCCAGCAGTTCGACAGTAGATACGCAGTATTTT. The chain couples TRBV12-3 or TRBV12-4 to TRBJ2-3, with a weak D call TRBD1 (5 bases). Deletions cut 4 bases from V and 5 bases from J, with 7 bases between. This CDR3 is built from 12 residues.

The chain employs TRBV7-9 and TRBJ1-2; D not certain. Trimming took 0 bases from V and 7 from J, leaving 6 bases between them. The CDR3 consists of 12 residues. The V gene's germline CDR1 is SEHNR and CDR2 FQNEAQ (reference sequence). The CDR3 DNA reads TGTGCCAGCAGCTTAGCAACGGGTGGCTACACCTTC. Protein product: CASSLATGGYTF.

The rearrangement joins TRBV20-1 to TRBJ1-2; D unclear. Germline CDR1 is DFQATT and CDR2 is SNEGSKA (reference sequence). The CDR3 is made up of 11 amino acids. Trimming took 4 bases from V and 6 from J, leaving 9 bases between them. The CDR3 protein is CSATRADGYTF. CDR3 bases: TGCAGTGCTACTAGGGCGGATGGCTACACCTTC.

The chain joins TRBV6-5 to TRBJ2-7; tentatively, D is TRBD2 (6 bases). The CDR3 loop spans 14 amino acids. CDR1 is MNHEY, CDR2 SVGAGI, per germline. Trimming stripped 2 bases from V and 10 bases from J, with 18 bases between. This CDR3 reads CASSYPPEGAGQYF. The CDR3 DNA follows: TGTGCCAGCAGTTACCCGCCGGAGGGTGCAGGTCAGTACTTC.

The rearrangement uses TRBV3-1 and TRBJ2-7; 10 bases match TRBD2. Germline values: CDR1 LGHDT, CDR2 YNNKEL (reference sequence). V dropped 0 bases and J dropped 4; count of bases not matched to a gene: 6. The CDR3 is 16 residues long. CDR3 loop: CASSQERGAGGYEQYF. CDR3 nucleotides: TGTGCCAGCAGCCAAGAAAGGGGAGCGGGAGGGTACGAGCAGTACTTC.

The chain is built from TRBV14 and TRBJ2-3; no firm D call. Trimming took off 3 bases at V and 8 bases at J, with 21 bases between the two ends. This CDR3 has 16 residues. Germline lookup yields CDR1 SGHDN and CDR2 FVKESK. The CDR3 loop is CASSHPARSEVPTQYF. The DNA for the CDR3 is TGTGCCAGCAGCCACCCCGCCCGGTCCGAGGTCCCTACGCAGTATTTT.

V and J are TRBV29-1 and TRBJ2-1, with a weak D call TRBD2 (5 bases). The length of the CDR3 is 15 residues. The ends were cut back, 0 bases at V and 0 bases at J, with 9 bases in the middle. CDR1 is SQVTM, CDR2 ANQGSEA, per germline. The CDR3 DNA sequence: TGCAGCGTTGAAGATTCGGGGAGCTCCTACAATGAGCAGTTCTTC. This gives the protein CSVEDSGSSYNEQFF.

The chain combines TRBV20-1 with TRBJ1-1; 7 bases agree with TRBD1. J gave up 4 bases and V 4 bases, and 6 bases lay outside the gene matches. Germline-derived CDR1 and CDR2 are DFQATT and SNEGSKA (reference sequence). The CDR3 runs to 13 residues. The CDR3 is CSAIRGLITEAFF. For the CDR3, the DNA is TGCAGTGCTATAAGGGGGCTAATCACTGAAGCTTTCTTT.